This entry describes one T cell receptor beta chain. The data originate from a study of shared clonotypes between healthy human individuals. In the naive CD8 group, cells lacked CD45RO and were positively selected for CCR7, so terminally differentiated effector memory CD45RA+ cells were left out. Nashville, Tennessee was home to all donors, who were Caucasian adults. Germline CDR1 MGHRA, CDR2 YSYEKL. The V end was cut by 3 bases, the J end by 7 bases, with 16 bases between. This CDR3 region has 14 residues. TCRdb's table, derived via immunoSEQ multiplex PCR, lists solely in-frame clones and lacks some. The top ten clones hold about 1.5% of a sample with 2 million to 2.5 million clones, 93% of them seen once.

Sequenced input: naive CD8+ T cells from PBMCs. The origin of this receptor is a man aged 18 to 35 in good health. Some clones in this sample may be carry-over from other donors' samples. The rearrangement uses TRBV4-1 and TRBJ2-7; weak D call: TRBD1 (5 bases). In nucleotides, the CDR3 is TGCGCCAGCAGCCATACGGACACGTACGTAGAGCAGTACTTC. This encodes CASSHTDTYVEQYF.